These 27 T cell receptor beta chains came from one sample sequenced in a study of shared clonotypes between healthy human individuals. The data were produced by immunoSEQ multiplex PCR, yet TCRdb's version contains in-frame clones alone and is incomplete. Here the sample spans about 2.3 million clones, about nine tenths being singletons. Sequences were obtained from naive CD4+ T cells from PBMCs. As to subset: CD45RA+ positively selected. The receptors stem from a man younger than 35 in good health. Some clones in this sample may be carry-over from other donors' samples.

The chain carries TRBV6-5 and TRBJ2-3; D is perhaps TRBD1 (7 bases). Germline CDR1 and CDR2: MNHEY and SVGAGI. Trimming cost V 6 bases and J 2 bases, with 15 bases left between them. The CDR3 is 15 amino acids. CDR3 loop: CASRPGGGPTDTQYF. CDR3 sequence (DNA): TGTGCCAGCAGACCAGGGGGAGGACCCACAGATACGCAGTATTTT.

This rearrangement joins TRBV5-1 to TRBJ1-4; no clear D gene. In germline, CDR1 is SGHRS, CDR2 YFSETQ. The CDR3 has 17 amino acids. The V end was cut by 1 base, the J end by 0 bases, with 13 bases between. CDR3 sequence reads: CASSLTHDGATNEKLFF. In nucleotides, the CDR3 is TGCGCCAGCAGCTTGACCCACGACGGGGCAACTAATGAAAAACTGTTTTTT.

The CDR3 bases are TGCAGCGTTGCGCGGGAGATGACCTACGAGCAGTACTTC. This codes for CSVAREMTYEQYF. The chain carries TRBV29-1 and TRBJ2-7; 7 bases agree with TRBD2. V shed 4 bases and J 2 bases; nucleotides not matched to a gene: 5. This CDR3 region has 13 residues. Germline V CDR1 and CDR2: SQVTM, ANQGSEA.

This sequence joins TRBV28 and TRBJ1-5; possible D gene TRBD1, 5 bases. V shed 8 bases and J shed 6 bases, with 23 bases lying between them. The CDR3 is 16 amino acids. Germline V lookup: CDR1 MDHEN, CDR2 SYDVKM. The CDR3 coding sequence is TGTGCCAGCTTAGCCCCCGGGGGAGGGTTGAGTCAGCCCCAGCATTTT. Translation gives CASLAPGGGLSQPQHF.

The V and J genes are TRBV25-1 and TRBJ2-1; D may be TRBD2 (7 bases). Trimming removed 3 bases at V and 7 bases at J, with 19 bases between. This CDR3 is built from 16 residues. Germline V CDR1 and CDR2: MGHDK, SYGVNS. CDR3 region: CASSEPGTIQGNEQFF. CDR3 nucleotide sequence: TGTGCCAGCAGTGAGCCCGGGACTATTCAGGGGAATGAGCAGTTCTTC.

Turning to this clone: Within the sample, other DNA sequences also encode this same CDR3. The rearrangement links TRBV5-1 to TRBJ2-2, with 10 bases lining up with TRBD2. CDR1 is SGHRS, CDR2 YFSETQ, per germline. The CDR3 is 16 amino acids. Germline trimming cut 4 bases from V and 4 bases from J; bases unmatched to any gene: 7. This CDR3 is CASSLLAGDPTGELFF. The CDR3 DNA reads TGCGCCAGCAGCCTTCTAGCGGGAGACCCCACCGGGGAGCTGTTTTTT.

The sample holds one count of this clone. Other DNA sequences in this specimen translate into the identical CDR3. The CDR3 loop is CASSPPAQSYEQYF. The CDR3 nucleotides are TGTGCCAGCTCACCACCCGCTCAGTCCTACGAGCAGTACTTC. The chain carries TRBV18 and TRBJ2-7, with unresolved D. Germline loops: CDR1 KGHSH, CDR2 LQKENI. The CDR3 totals 14 residues. Trimming took 0 bases from V and 1 from J, leaving 7 bases between them.

The chain couples TRBV5-1 to TRBJ1-2; D is unclear. The CDR3 totals 13 residues. Germline CDR1 and CDR2: SGHRS and YFSETQ. Trimming took 0 bases from V and 3 from J, leaving 6 bases between them. This CDR3 is CASSLGTYYGYTF. The CDR3 bases are TGCGCCAGCAGCTTGGGGACTTACTATGGCTACACCTTC.

V usage is TRBV19 and J usage is TRBJ2-7; D not certain. V was pared by 2 bases and J by 5 bases, with 13 bases between. CDR1 is LNHDA and CDR2 is SQIVND in the germline V gene (reference sequence). The CDR3 runs to 14 residues. CDR3 coding DNA: TGTGCCAGTAGTATAAACGGTTTCCTTAACGAGCAGTACTTC. It is translated as CASSINGFLNEQYF. Full variable domain (missing parts from reference TRBV19 and TRBJ2-7): DGGITQSPKYLFRKEGQNVTLSCEQNLNHDAMYWYRQDPGQGLRLIYYSQIVNDFQKGDIAEGYSVSREKKESFPLTVTSAQKNPTAFYLCASSINGFLNEQYFGPGTRLTVT.

This clone was seen a handful of times. The rearrangement joins TRBV5-1 to TRBJ2-1; 7 nucleotides agree with TRBD2. Germline assignment: CDR1 SGHRS and CDR2 YFSETQ. J gave up 2 bases and V 3 bases, and 5 bases lay outside the gene matches. CDR3 length: 15 residues. DNA for the CDR3: TGCGCCAGCAGCTGGCTAGCGGCTGCCTACAATGAGCAGTTCTTC. It specifies CASSWLAAAYNEQFF.

This sequence joins TRBV7-2 and TRBJ2-5; TRBD1 might be the D (5 bases). V dropped 5 bases and J dropped 3 bases, with 16 bases sitting between them. The CDR3 is made up of 15 amino acids. Germline CDR1 is SGHTA and CDR2 is FQGNSA. As DNA, the CDR3 is TGTGCCAGCAGCCGTACAAGGGGCACAGAAGAGACCCAGTACTTC. It is translated as CASSRTRGTEETQYF.

Of note for this clone: Sequence at one end of the junction differs from germline and may be a read error. The chain is built from TRBV5-4 and TRBJ2-1; TRBD2 matches at 9 bases. Germline CDR1 is SGHNT and CDR2 is YYREEE (reference sequence). This CDR3 has 14 amino acids. The CDR3 here is CASGPGLAEHRVVF. The CDR3 DNA follows: TGTGCCAGCGGGCCGGGACTAGCTGAACATCGGGTGGTCTTC.

The V and J genes are TRBV7-6 and TRBJ2-7; D is perhaps TRBD1 or TRBD2 (5 bases each). The CDR3 extends over 15 amino acids. CDR1 is SGHVS, CDR2 FNYEAQ, per germline. Trimming stripped 4 bases from V and 3 bases from J, with 16 bases between. The CDR3 loop reads CASSSRPGRFYEQYF. The CDR3 nucleotides read TGTGCCAGCAGCTCTCGCCCGGGACGGTTCTACGAGCAGTACTTC.

V and J are TRBV6-1 and TRBJ1-2; D gene ambiguous. CDR1 and CDR2 (germline): MNHNS, SASEGT. The CDR3 spans 14 residues. V lost 2 bases and J 4 bases, leaving 11 bases between the germline ends. CDR3 coding DNA: TGTGCCAGCAGTGAAACCGGGCTCGGCTATGGCTACACCTTC. Amino acids: CASSETGLGYGYTF.

This chain links TRBV28 with TRBJ1-2; maybe TRBD1 (6 bases). Germline loops: CDR1 MDHEN, CDR2 SYDVKM. The V and J ends lost 1 base and 2 bases respectively, with 20 bases between them. The CDR3 contains 18 residues. Written as DNA, the CDR3 is TGTGCCAGCAGTTTATCCCCCGGGAGTAGGGGGGAGAACTATGGCTACACCTTC. It is translated as CASSLSPGSRGENYGYTF.

As concerns this clone: Other DNA sequences within the sample encode an identical CDR3. This chain connects TRBV9 to TRBJ2-7, with TRBD2 matching over 7 bases. The V gene end was trimmed by 2 bases and the J gene end by 1 base; junction bases not matched to a gene: 3. The CDR3 totals 14 residues. Germline lookup yields CDR1 SGDLS and CDR2 YYNGEE. CDR3 DNA sequence: TGTGCCAGCAGCGTTGGTAGCGGGTCCTACGAGCAGTACTTC. Translating gives CASSVGSGSYEQYF. The variable domain in full, completed from reference TRBV9 and TRBJ2-7, reads DSGVTQTPKHLITATGQRVTLRCSPRSGDLSVYWYQQSLDQGLQFLIQYYNGEERAKGNILERFSAQQFPDLHSELNLSSLELGDSALYFCASSVGSGSYEQYFGPGTRLTVT.

The V gene is TRBV18, the J gene TRBJ1-4, with 11 bases identical to TRBD1. The junction had 6 bases not matched to a gene; V was cut back by 2 bases and J by 4 bases. Germline V gene lookup returns CDR1 KGHSH and CDR2 LQKENI. CDR3 length: 17 residues. The DNA of the CDR3 is TGTGCCAGCTCACCAAAAGGACAGGGGGCCGGTAATGAAAAACTGTTTTTT. Its protein product is CASSPKGQGAGNEKLFF.

The genes are TRBV5-1 and TRBJ2-3; the match to TRBD1 covers 7 bases. CDR1 and CDR2 from the germline V gene are SGHRS and YFSETQ. With 0 bases clipped from V and 3 bases from J, the junction kept 4 bases outside the gene matches. CDR3 size: 15 residues. The CDR3: CASSLEQGSTDTQYF. The CDR3 coding sequence is TGCGCCAGCAGCTTGGAACAGGGGTCTACAGATACGCAGTATTTT.

The CDR3 DNA reads TGTGCCAGCAGTGACGGGAAGGGACAGGGGGCCTACGAGCAGTACTTC. It yields the protein CASSDGKGQGAYEQYF. This chain connects TRBV2 to TRBJ2-7; 11 bases are a match to TRBD1. The CDR3 contains 16 residues. From germline, CDR1 is SNHLY and CDR2 FYNNEI. Trimming cost V 3 bases and J 2 bases; bases outside gene matches: 6.

The rearrangement joins TRBV11-2 to TRBJ2-1; TRBD1 agrees at 8 bases. CDR3 size: 17 residues. The V gene end was trimmed by 5 bases and the J gene end by 2 bases; junction bases not matched to a gene: 11. Looked up from germline, CDR1 is SGHAT and CDR2 is FQNNGV. DNA of the CDR3: TGTGCCAGCAGCCGAGGACAGGGACAATTAACCTACAATGAGCAGTTCTTC. It encodes CASSRGQGQLTYNEQFF.

J is TRBJ1-2 and V is TRBV6-6; 10 nucleotides match TRBD1. J was trimmed by 8 bases and V by 1 base; bases with no gene match: 10. Germline V CDR1 and CDR2: MNHNY, SVGAGI (reference sequence). This CDR3 spans 16 amino acids. CDR3 protein: CASSYFRDRGEGGYTF. The CDR3 nucleotides read TGTGCCAGCAGTTACTTCCGGGACAGGGGTGAAGGGGGCTACACCTTC.

As concerns this clone: This CDR3 is also generated by other DNA sequences in the sample. The chain couples TRBV5-1 to TRBJ1-3; D is unresolved. The V end was cut by 5 bases, the J end by 0 bases, with 9 bases between. This CDR3 contains 14 residues. From germline, CDR1 is SGHRS and CDR2 YFSETQ. CDR3 nucleotides: TGCGCCAGCAGTCCCCCCAACTCTGGAAACACCATATATTTT. This codes for CASSPPNSGNTIYF.

The V call is TRBV28, the J call TRBJ2-1; no definite D call. This CDR3 contains 17 residues. Germline CDR1 reads MDHEN; CDR2 reads SYDVKM. Between the trimmed V and J ends, which lost 3 bases and 0 bases, there was a span of 15 bases. CDR3 in amino acids: CASSFYRVRSSYNEQFF. For the CDR3, the DNA is TGTGCCAGCAGTTTTTATAGGGTCAGGAGCTCCTACAATGAGCAGTTCTTC.

The chain carries TRBV19 and TRBJ2-7; TRBD1 aligns across 10 bases. Germline CDR1 is LNHDA and CDR2 is SQIVND (reference sequence). J lost 5 bases, V lost 4 bases, and 8 bases had no gene match. This CDR3 spans 15 amino acids. CDR3 nucleotide sequence: TGTGCCAGTAGTACCACCGGGACAGGGGAGGACGAGCAGTACTTC. Residues: CASSTTGTGEDEQYF.

This clone was counted once. The V call is TRBV18, the J call TRBJ2-1; D might be TRBD2 (6 bases). The V end lost 3 bases, the J end lost 16 bases, and 16 bases lay between the germline ends. This CDR3 has 12 residues. Germline V gives CDR1 KGHSH, CDR2 LQKENI. Here the CDR3 DNA reads TGTGCCAGCTCACCCATAGCGGCTCCCCCTTTCTTC. Amino acid sequence: CASSPIAAPPFF.

With regard to this clone: At the DNA level, this CDR3 is encoded by other sequences in the same sample as well. The J gene is TRBJ1-5, the V gene TRBV7-2; D unclear. Trimming took 5 bases from V and 5 from J, leaving 10 bases between them. The length of the CDR3 is 13 residues. From germline, CDR1 is SGHTA and CDR2 FQGNSA. CDR3 amino acids: CASSPRLDQPQHF. The DNA for the CDR3 is TGTGCCAGCAGCCCGCGACTGGATCAGCCCCAGCATTTT.

The V and J genes are TRBV19 and TRBJ2-6; D unresolved. Germline CDR1 reads LNHDA; CDR2 reads SQIVND (reference sequence). V gave up 5 bases and J gave up 0 bases, with 11 bases separating them. This CDR3 is 16 amino acids long. The CDR3: CASSVRLPSGANVLTF. Written as DNA, the CDR3 is TGTGCCAGTAGTGTCAGGCTCCCCTCTGGGGCCAACGTCCTGACTTTC.